These 3 T cell receptor beta chains were all obtained from the same sample, sequenced in a study of response to subunit inactivated influenza vaccine. TCRdb fed the RT-PCR reads into MiXCR, producing one record per CDR3 protein. The sample consists of approximately 730,000 distinct CDR3 sequences, approximately 15% of them appearing once. The material sequenced was PBMCs from blood, taken approximately 15 days before vaccination. The receptors originated from a man aged 45 to 65 who received an inactivated influenza vaccine.

V usage is TRBV3-1 and J usage is TRBJ2-4; 15 nucleotides agree with TRBD2. V was clipped by 4 bases and J by 3 bases; unmatched bases: 16. This CDR3 has 21 amino acids. Germline values: CDR1 LGHDT, CDR2 YNNKEL (reference sequence). CDR3 bases: TGTGCCAGCAGCCGAATGCTCCCGGGACTAGCGGGGGGAGTGGACAAAAACATTCAGTACTTC. This gives the protein CASSRMLPGLAGGVDKNIQYF. Using reference TRBV3-1 and TRBJ2-4 for the parts outside the CDR3, the full variable domain is DTAVSQTPKYLVTQMGNDKSIKCEQNLGHDTMYWYKQDSKKFLKIMFSYNNKELIINETVPNRFSPKSPDKAHLNLHINSLELGDSAVYFCASSRMLPGLAGGVDKNIQYFGAGTRLSVL.

The chain carries TRBV6-2 or TRBV6-3 and TRBJ2-2; D ambiguous. This CDR3 spans 13 amino acids. V was cut by 2 bases and J by 6 bases, with 7 bases left in between. The germline V gene has CDR1 MNHEY and CDR2 SVGEGT. The CDR3 coding sequence is TGTGCCAGCAGTTACGTTGTTTCCGGGGAGCTGTTTTTT. Translated: CASSYVVSGELFF.

This clonotype was counted a few times. The V and J genes are TRBV7-2 and TRBJ2-1; 10 nucleotides align to TRBD2. V lost 5 bases, J lost 9 bases, and 16 bases stayed unmatched. The CDR3 is 17 amino acids. CDR1 and CDR2 from the germline V gene are SGHTA and FQGNSA. CDR3 region: CASSPRALAGVPFEQFF. The CDR3 nucleotides are TGTGCCAGCAGCCCAAGGGCTCTAGCGGGAGTCCCGTTTGAGCAGTTCTTC.